Listed below are T cell receptor beta chains from one sample, sequenced in a study of shared clonotypes between healthy human individuals. The table came from immunoSEQ multiplex PCR; TCRdb's copy has only in-frame clones and leaves some out. The sample carries 2 million to 2.5 million clones, nearly 97% recorded once. The sample taken for sequencing was naive CD4+ T cells sorted from blood. These receptors originate from a man aged 18 to 30 in good health. Both conserved end residues are part of each CDR3. Each record gives: clone size, D gene, J gene, V gene, CDR3 protein, CDR3 DNA. D genes are given only for firm matches. Clone size, where shown, is once, few, many, or a class for clones that have expanded.

size: -; D: TRBD2; J: TRBJ2-5; V: TRBV5-1; CDR3: CASRAAGVQTQYF; DNA: TGCGCCAGCAGGGCAGCGGGAGTACAGACCCAGTACTTC
size: -; D: -; J: TRBJ2-7; V: TRBV11-2; CDR3: CASSRRGLSVALTYEQYF; DNA: TGTGCCAGCAGCCGACGGGGCTTATCGGTAGCCCTAACCTACGAGCAGTACTTC
size: -; D: TRBD2; J: TRBJ2-5; V: TRBV5-4; CDR3: CASSPYQGLAGRETQYF; DNA: TGTGCCAGCAGCCCCTACCAAGGACTAGCGGGGAGGGAGACCCAGTACTTC
size: -; D: TRBD2; J: TRBJ2-7; V: TRBV7-2; CDR3: CASSLEPGGHEQYF; DNA: TGTGCCAGCAGCTTAGAGCCGGGAGGTCACGAGCAGTACTTC
size: -; D: TRBD2; J: TRBJ2-7; V: TRBV6-1; CDR3: CASSDQLAGRGYEQYF; DNA: TGTGCCAGCAGTGACCAGCTAGCGGGACGTGGTTACGAGCAGTACTTC
size: -; D: -; J: TRBJ2-5; V: TRBV12-5; CDR3: CASGLVLGADEDRTQYF; DNA: TGTGCTAGTGGTTTGGTCTTAGGGGCCGACGAAGACCGGACCCAGTACTTC
size: -; D: -; J: TRBJ2-1; V: TRBV29-1; CDR3: CSVHRERPNEQFF; DNA: TGCAGCGTACACCGGGAAAGGCCCAATGAGCAGTTCTTC
size: -; D: TRBD1; J: TRBJ1-5; V: TRBV19; CDR3: CASRQQGSSNQPQHF; DNA: TGTGCCAGTAGACAACAGGGGAGTAGCAATCAGCCCCAGCATTTT
size: -; D: TRBD1; J: TRBJ2-6; V: TRBV11-3; CDR3: CASSPGQGFAGANVLTF; DNA: TGTGCCAGCAGCCCGGGACAGGGATTCGCCGGGGCCAACGTCCTGACTTTC
size: -; D: -; J: TRBJ1-4; V: TRBV14; CDR3: CASSQLGTGGKEKLFF; DNA: TGTGCCAGCAGCCAATTGGGAACGGGGGGGAAAGAAAAACTGTTTTTT
size: -; D: -; J: TRBJ1-1; V: TRBV30; CDR3: CAWSPTLNTEAFF; DNA: TGTGCCTGGAGTCCCACCCTGAACACTGAAGCTTTCTTT
size: -; D: -; J: TRBJ2-5; V: TRBV29-1; CDR3: CSVLTGETQYF; DNA: TGCAGCGTCCTGACCGGGGAGACCCAGTACTTC
size: -; D: TRBD2; J: TRBJ2-7; V: TRBV4-3; CDR3: CASSRGGSLSYEQYF; DNA: TGCGCCAGCAGCCGTGGCGGGAGCCTCTCCTACGAGCAGTACTTC
size: -; D: TRBD2; J: TRBJ2-7; V: TRBV9; CDR3: CASSAGLAGESEQYF; DNA: TGTGCCAGCAGCGCGGGACTAGCGGGAGAGAGCGAGCAGTACTTC
size: -; D: TRBD1; J: TRBJ1-4; V: TRBV5-1; CDR3: CASSLFLRDRVSGNEKLFF; DNA: TGCGCCAGCAGCTTGTTCCTCCGGGACAGGGTTTCGGGGAATGAAAAACTGTTTTTT
size: -; D: -; J: TRBJ2-5; V: TRBV6-5; CDR3: CASGVAGGGETQYF; DNA: TGTGCCAGCGGGGTGGCCGGGGGCGGGGAGACCCAGTACTTC
size: once; D: -; J: TRBJ2-3; V: TRBV6-1; CDR3: CASSVKRTGTDTQYF; DNA: TGTGCCAGCAGTGTAAAGCGGACCGGCACAGATACGCAGTATTTT
size: -; D: -; J: TRBJ2-7; V: TRBV30; CDR3: CAWSVGGAVDEQYF; DNA: TGTGCCTGGAGTGTGGGGGGGGCAGTGGACGAGCAGTACTTC
size: -; D: TRBD2; J: TRBJ2-5; V: TRBV9; CDR3: CASRASGSGFETQYF; DNA: TGTGCCAGCAGAGCTAGCGGGAGCGGTTTCGAGACCCAGTACTTC